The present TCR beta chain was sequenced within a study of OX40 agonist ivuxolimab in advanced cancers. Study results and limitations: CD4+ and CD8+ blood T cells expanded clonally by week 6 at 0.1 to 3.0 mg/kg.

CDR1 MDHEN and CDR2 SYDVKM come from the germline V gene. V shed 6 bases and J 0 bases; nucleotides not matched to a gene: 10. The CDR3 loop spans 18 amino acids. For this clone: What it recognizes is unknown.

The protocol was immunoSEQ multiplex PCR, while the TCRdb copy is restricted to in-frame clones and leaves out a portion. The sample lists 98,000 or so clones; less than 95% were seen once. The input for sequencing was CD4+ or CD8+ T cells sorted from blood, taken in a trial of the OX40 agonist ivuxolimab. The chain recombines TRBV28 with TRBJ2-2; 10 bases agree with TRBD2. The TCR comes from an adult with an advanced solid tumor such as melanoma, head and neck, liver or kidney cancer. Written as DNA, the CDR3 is TGTGCCAGCAGAGAATCTCTAGCGGGAGTCTCGAACACCGGGGAGCTGTTTTTT. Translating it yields CASRESLAGVSNTGELFF.